Listed below are T cell receptor beta chains from one sample, sequenced in a study of PD-1 blockade in classical Hodgkin lymphoma. This table comes from immunoSEQ multiplex PCR, and its TCRdb copy is limited to in-frame clones, with some not included. The sample contains 23,000 or so clones, about 80% of which appear only once. Sequences were derived from peripheral blood mononuclear cells (PBMCs), sampled at baseline. These receptors were taken from a human donor with classical Hodgkin lymphoma. The CDR3 runs from the conserved cysteine through the conserved F or W. D genes are given only for firm matches. Only part of the rows carry a size: once, few, many, or a class if the clone is expanded.

>TRBJ1-2|.|9|.|TRBV20-1
CSAPYGYTF
TGCAGTGCGCCATATGGCTACACCTTC
>TRBJ1-3|.|15|.|TRBV27
CASSQPGAPGNTIYF
TGTGCCAGCAGTCAACCGGGAGCCCCTGGAAACACCATATATTTT
>TRBJ1-5|.|15|.|TRBV5-1
CASSLAAGSNQPQHF
TGCGCCAGCAGCTTGGCTGCAGGAAGCAATCAGCCCCAGCATTTT
>TRBJ1-6|TRBD1|16|.|TRBV27
CASSLGRGQYNSPLHF
TGTGCCAGCAGTTTGGGGCGGGGACAGTATAATTCACCCCTCCACTTT
>TRBJ2-5|TRBD2|18|.|TRBV7-9
CASSQGTSGGLLQETQYF
TGTGCCAGCAGCCAAGGGACTAGCGGGGGACTCCTCCAAGAGACCCAGTACTTC
>TRBJ2-5|TRBD2|15|.|TRBV5-1
CASSLASGGQETQYF
TGCGCCAGCAGCTTGGCCTCGGGGGGGCAAGAGACCCAGTACTTC
>TRBJ2-3|TRBD1|18|.|TRBV14
CASSQSIYWDRDTDTQYF
TGTGCCAGCAGCCAATCAATATATTGGGACAGGGACACAGATACGCAGTATTTT
>TRBJ1-1|.|16|.|TRBV9
CASSPLLQGANTEAFF
TGTGCCAGCAGTCCCCTCCTACAGGGTGCGAACACTGAAGCTTTCTTT
>TRBJ2-3|TRBD2|18|.|TRBV28
CASSGLAGGWTSTDTQYF
TGTGCCAGCAGTGGGCTAGCGGGGGGTTGGACTAGCACAGATACGCAGTATTTT
>TRBJ2-7|.|12|.|TRBV7-6
CASSSGSTRQYF
TGTGCCAGCAGCTCAGGGTCTACGAGACAGTACTTC
>TRBJ1-1|.|14|few|TRBV19
CASSDLRWDTEAFF
TGTGCCAGTAGCGACTTACGCTGGGACACTGAAGCTTTCTTT
>TRBJ2-3|.|16|few|TRBV4-3
CASSQDWGSSTDTQYF
TGCGCCAGCAGCCAAGATTGGGGCTCTAGCACAGATACGCAGTATTTT
>TRBJ2-5|.|14|.|TRBV5-4
CASSERGYQETQYF
TGTGCCAGCAGCGAACGGGGGTACCAAGAGACCCAGTACTTC
>TRBJ2-2|.|14|.|TRBV7-8
CASSLYPGAGELFF
TGTGCCAGCAGCTTATATCCGGGGGCCGGGGAGCTGTTTTTT
>TRBJ2-7|TRBD2|16|.|TRBV19
CASSIGTAGVFHEQYF
TGTGCCAGTAGTATAGGCACGGCGGGGGTCTTCCACGAGCAGTACTTC
>TRBJ2-7|.|15|.|TRBV5-1
CASSLAAGQFYEQYF
TGCGCCAGCAGCTTGGCCGCGGGACAGTTCTACGAGCAGTACTTC
>TRBJ1-1|.|14|.|TRBV4-3
CASSQVHGETEAFF
TGCGCCAGCAGCCAAGTACACGGGGAGACTGAAGCTTTCTTT
>TRBJ2-7|TRBD1|14|.|TRBV4-3
CASSQVGGTYEQYF
TGCGCCAGCAGCCAAGTAGGGGGCACCTACGAGCAGTACTTC
>TRBJ2-7|.|14|.|TRBV19
CASSASWGSYEQYF
TGTGCCAGTAGTGCCTCTTGGGGATCCTACGAGCAGTACTTC
>TRBJ1-1|.|16|.|TRBV7-9
CASSLVVSGWNTEAFF
TGTGCCAGCAGCTTAGTGGTCAGTGGGTGGAACACTGAAGCTTTCTTT
>TRBJ2-7|TRBD1|15|.|TRBV7-9
CASSLRQGGSYEQYF
TGTGCCAGCAGCCTACGACAGGGGGGCTCCTACGAGCAGTACTTC
>TRBJ1-5|TRBD1|12|medium-sized|TRBV19
CATSGGDQPQHF
TGTGCCACCTCAGGGGGAGATCAGCCCCAGCATTTT
>TRBJ2-2|.|14|.|TRBV5-1
CASSLAGGTGELFF
TGCGCCAGCAGCTTGGCTGGGGGCACCGGGGAGCTGTTTTTT
>TRBJ1-3|TRBD1|18|.|TRBV28
CASSSRTLQGATGDTIYF
TGTGCCAGCAGTTCAAGAACCTTACAGGGGGCGACCGGGGACACCATATATTTT
>TRBJ1-5|.|13|medium-sized|TRBV6-1
CASSRGGYQPQHF
TGTGCCAGCAGTCGGGGGGGGTATCAGCCCCAGCATTTT
>TRBJ1-1|.|17|.|TRBV7-9
CASSRAGTLGSNTEAFF
TGTGCCAGCAGCCGCGCCGGGACCCTAGGCTCGAACACTGAAGCTTTCTTT
>TRBJ1-1|TRBD1|15|.|TRBV7-2
CASSLVGTGPTEAFF
TGTGCCAGCAGCTTAGTCGGGACAGGGCCCACTGAAGCTTTCTTT
>TRBJ2-3|.|15|.|TRBV7-3
CASSLSPTRTDTQYF
TGTGCCAGCAGCTTATCGCCGACTAGGACAGATACGCAGTATTTT
>TRBJ1-2|.|14|.|TRBV7-2
CASSPSDLYYGYTF
TGTGCCAGCAGCCCCTCCGACCTATACTATGGCTACACCTTC
>TRBJ1-2|TRBD1|14|.|TRBV2
CASSQTGVDYGYTF
TGTGCCAGCAGCCAGACAGGGGTTGACTATGGCTACACCTTC
>TRBJ2-2|TRBD2|16|.|TRBV7-2
CASSLIAGPNTGELFF
TGTGCCAGCAGCCTTATAGCGGGGCCGAACACCGGGGAGCTGTTTTTT
>TRBJ2-3|.|14|.|TRBV6-1
CASSEWGGAGTQYF
TGTGCCAGCAGTGAATGGGGTGGGGCGGGTACGCAGTATTTT
>TRBJ2-4|TRBD1|13|.|TRBV27
CASRGTGINIQYF
TGTGCCAGCAGAGGGACAGGTATAAACATTCAGTACTTC